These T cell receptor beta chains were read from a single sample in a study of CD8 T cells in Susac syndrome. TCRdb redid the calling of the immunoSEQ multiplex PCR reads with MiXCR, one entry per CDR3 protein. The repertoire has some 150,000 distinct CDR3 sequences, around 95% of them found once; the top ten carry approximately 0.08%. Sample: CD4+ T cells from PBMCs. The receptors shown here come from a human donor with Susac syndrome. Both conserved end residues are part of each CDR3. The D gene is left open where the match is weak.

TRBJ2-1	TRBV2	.	TGTGCCAGCAGTGAAATGGGCCTCTACAATGAGCAGTTCTTC	CASSEMGLYNEQFF
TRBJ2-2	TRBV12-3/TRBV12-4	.	TGTGCCAGCAGTTTAGCGGGCGGGGAGCTGTTTTTT	CASSLAGGELFF
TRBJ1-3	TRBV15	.	TGTGCCACCAGCAGAGATCGGGCCTCTGGAAACACCATATATTTT	CATSRDRASGNTIYF
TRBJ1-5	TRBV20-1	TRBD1	TGCAGTGCTAGAGATGGGACAGGCTATAGCAATCAGCCCCAGCATTTT	CSARDGTGYSNQPQHF
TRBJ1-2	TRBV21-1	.	TGTGCCAGGGTACCGGGACAAAGCTACACCTTC	CARVPGQSYTF
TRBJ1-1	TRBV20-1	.	TGCAGTGCTTACCGGGGGCCGGGGACTGAAGCTTTCTTT	CSAYRGPGTEAFF
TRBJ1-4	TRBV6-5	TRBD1	TGTGCCAGCAGTTCCGCCGGACAGGGGAAAGAAAAACTGTTTTTT	CASSSAGQGKEKLFF
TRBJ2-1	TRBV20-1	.	TGCAGTGCTAGAGATTGGGGGCGATACAATGAGCAGTTCTTC	CSARDWGRYNEQFF
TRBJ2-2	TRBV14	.	TGTGCCAGCAGCCGGGCGACAGGGAACACCGGGGAGCTGTTTTTT	CASSRATGNTGELFF
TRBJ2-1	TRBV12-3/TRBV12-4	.	TGTGCCAGCGGGCAGGAAGGCGCCTACAATGAGCAGTTCTTC	CASGQEGAYNEQFF
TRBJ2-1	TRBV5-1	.	TGCGCCAGCAGCTTCATCCGGGACACAGAGCAGTTCTTC	CASSFIRDTEQFF
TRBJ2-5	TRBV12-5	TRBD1	TGTGCTAGTGGTCCTGCCCCGACAGGGGGGGTGGAGACCCAGTACTTC	CASGPAPTGGVETQYF
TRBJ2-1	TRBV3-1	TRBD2	TGTGCCAGCAGCCAAGGTAGACTAGCGGGCTCCTACAATGAGCAGTTCTTC	CASSQGRLAGSYNEQFF
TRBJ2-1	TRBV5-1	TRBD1	TGCGCCAGCAGCCTCACCGGGACAGGGTACAATGAGCAGTTCTTC	CASSLTGTGYNEQFF